Presented here are 6 T cell receptor beta chains from one specimen sequenced in a study of T cells in Graves' hyperthyroidism and ophthalmopathy. Amplification yielded TCR beta CDR3 regions, with RNA transcripts as the source. The TCR CDR3 first-round RT-PCR relied on the HTBI primer set. TCRdb re-called the multiplex PCR reads with MiXCR, one entry per CDR3 protein. The sample consists of fewer than 900,000 distinct CDR3 sequences, about 19% of them appearing once. Sequencing was performed on blood. The receptors were sampled from a woman aged 45-65 years with Graves' hyperthyroidism that later progressed to Graves' ophthalmopathy.

This clonotype has a handful of counts. The V gene is TRBV5-1, the J gene TRBJ2-1; 9 nucleotides line up with TRBD1. CDR1 SGHRS and CDR2 YFSETQ come from the germline V gene. V lost 0 bases and J lost 2; bases outside the gene matches: 6. The CDR3 sequence is 17 residues long. CDR3 sequence: CASSLATGTGPYNEQFF. CDR3 sequence (DNA): TGCGCCAGCAGCTTGGCCACCGGGACAGGGCCCTACAATGAGCAGTTCTTC.

Only a few counts were recorded for this clonotype. The chain joins TRBV29-1 to TRBJ1-2; no reliable D call. Germline V gene sequence: CDR1 SQVTM, CDR2 ANQGSEA. The germline V and J ends were trimmed by 2 bases and 4 bases, with 8 bases remaining between them. The CDR3 runs 12 residues. CDR3 sequence reads: CSVERSGYGYTF. DNA of the CDR3: TGCAGCGTTGAAAGGTCCGGCTATGGCTACACCTTC.

This clonotype was detected only a few times. A much more abundant neighbour one base away suggests this may be a read error. The chain carries TRBV5-1 and TRBJ1-1; D is ambiguous. This CDR3 comprises 14 residues. Germline V CDR1 and CDR2: SGHRS, YFSETQ. CDR3 in amino acids: CASSSLAGNTEASF. The CDR3 coding sequence is TGCGCCAGCAGCTCATTGGCGGGGAACACTGAAGCTTCCTTT.

The table lists this clonotype with many counts. The rearrangement links TRBV12-5 to TRBJ1-1, with no clear D. Germline lookup yields CDR1 LGHNT and CDR2 FRNRAP. CDR3 size: 13 residues. Trimming removed 5 bases at V and 1 base at J, with 8 bases between. The DNA of the CDR3 is TGTGCTAGTGGTCTAGACGCGAACACTGAAGCTTTCTTT. This encodes CASGLDANTEAFF.

This chain links TRBV27 with TRBJ1-6; 8 bases are a match to TRBD1. V gave up 2 bases and J gave up 9 bases; unmatched junction bases: 3. Looked up from germline, CDR1 is MNHEY and CDR2 is SMNVEV (reference sequence). The length of the CDR3 is 14 residues. CDR3: CASSLPGGRSPLHF. The CDR3 DNA sequence: TGTGCCAGCAGTTTACCAGGGGGCCGTTCACCCCTCCACTTT.

In its sample, this clonotype was seen many times. This chain uses TRBV3-1 with TRBJ1-5; 7 bases agree with TRBD1. The CDR3 has 16 amino acids. The V segment lost 0 bases and the J segment 6 bases; nucleotides outside the gene matches: 8. In germline, CDR1 is LGHDT, CDR2 YNNKEL (reference sequence). CDR3 sequence reads: CASSQDHRGIGQPQHF. The CDR3 DNA reads as TGTGCCAGCAGCCAAGATCACAGGGGCATTGGTCAGCCCCAGCATTTT. The variable domain in full, completed from reference TRBV3-1 and TRBJ1-5, reads DTAVSQTPKYLVTQMGNDKSIKCEQNLGHDTMYWYKQDSKKFLKIMFSYNNKELIINETVPNRFSPKSPDKAHLNLHINSLELGDSAVYFCASSQDHRGIGQPQHFGDGTRLSIL.